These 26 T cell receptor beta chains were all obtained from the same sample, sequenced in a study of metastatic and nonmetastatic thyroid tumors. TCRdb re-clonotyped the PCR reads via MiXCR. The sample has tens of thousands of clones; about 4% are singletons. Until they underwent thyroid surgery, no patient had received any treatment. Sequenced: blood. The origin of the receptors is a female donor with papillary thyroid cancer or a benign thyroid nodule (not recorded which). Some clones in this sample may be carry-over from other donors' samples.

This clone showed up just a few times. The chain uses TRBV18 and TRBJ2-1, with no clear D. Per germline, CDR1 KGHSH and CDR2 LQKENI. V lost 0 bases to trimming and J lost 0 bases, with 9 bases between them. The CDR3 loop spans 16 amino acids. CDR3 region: CASSPPAASSYNEQFF. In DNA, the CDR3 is TGTGCCAGCTCACCACCGGCGGCGAGCTCCTACAATGAGCAGTTCTTC.

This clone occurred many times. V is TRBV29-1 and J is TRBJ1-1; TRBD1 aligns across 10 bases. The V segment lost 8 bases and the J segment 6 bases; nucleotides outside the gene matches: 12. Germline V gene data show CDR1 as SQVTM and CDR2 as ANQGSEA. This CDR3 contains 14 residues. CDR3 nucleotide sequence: TGCAGCCCCACCCGACAGGGGGCAGTCCCTGAAGCTTTCTTT. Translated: CSPTRQGAVPEAFF. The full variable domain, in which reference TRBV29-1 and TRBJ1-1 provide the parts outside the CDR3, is SAVISQKPSRDICQRGTSLTIQCQVDSQVTMMFWYRQQPGQSLTLIATANQGSEATYESGFVIDKFPISRPNLTFSTLTVSNMSPEDSSIYLCSPTRQGAVPEAFFGQGTRLTVV.

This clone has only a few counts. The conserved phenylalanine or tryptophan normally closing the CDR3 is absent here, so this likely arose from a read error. This CDR3 is CASSLSLAGDSMWDEQYL. CDR3 DNA sequence: TGCGCCAGCAGCTTGTCCCTAGCGGGAGATAGCATGTGGGACGAGCAGTACCTC. The V and J genes are TRBV5-1 and TRBJ2-7; 10 nucleotides match TRBD2. This CDR3 has 18 amino acids. The V gene's germline CDR1 is SGHRS and CDR2 YFSETQ. The V and J ends lost 1 base and 5 bases, in that order; junction bases with no gene match: 15.

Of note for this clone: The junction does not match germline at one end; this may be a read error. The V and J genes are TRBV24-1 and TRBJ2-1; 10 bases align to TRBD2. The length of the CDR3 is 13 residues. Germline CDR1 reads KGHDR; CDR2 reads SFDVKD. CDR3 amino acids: CDTKLAGPKEQFF. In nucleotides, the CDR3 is TGTGACACCAAACTAGCGGGACCCAAAGAGCAGTTCTTC.

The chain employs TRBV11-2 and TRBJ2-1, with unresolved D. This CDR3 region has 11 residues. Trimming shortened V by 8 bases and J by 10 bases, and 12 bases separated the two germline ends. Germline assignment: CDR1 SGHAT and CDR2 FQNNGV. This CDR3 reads CASASALEQFF. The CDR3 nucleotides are TGTGCCAGCGCCTCGGCGTTGGAGCAGTTCTTC.

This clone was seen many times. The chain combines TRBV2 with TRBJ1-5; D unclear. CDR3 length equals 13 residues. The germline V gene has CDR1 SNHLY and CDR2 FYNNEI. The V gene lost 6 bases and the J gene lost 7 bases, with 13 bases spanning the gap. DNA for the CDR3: TGTGCCAGCAGGGCAGATATTCTGCAGCCCCAGCATTTT. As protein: CASRADILQPQHF.

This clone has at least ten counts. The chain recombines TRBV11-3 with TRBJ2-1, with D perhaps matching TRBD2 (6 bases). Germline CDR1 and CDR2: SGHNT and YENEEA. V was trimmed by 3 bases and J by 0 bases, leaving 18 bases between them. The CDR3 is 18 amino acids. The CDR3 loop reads CASSLNLGLLSSYNEQFF. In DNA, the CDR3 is TGTGCCAGCAGCTTGAATCTGGGACTCCTGAGCTCCTACAATGAGCAGTTCTTC.

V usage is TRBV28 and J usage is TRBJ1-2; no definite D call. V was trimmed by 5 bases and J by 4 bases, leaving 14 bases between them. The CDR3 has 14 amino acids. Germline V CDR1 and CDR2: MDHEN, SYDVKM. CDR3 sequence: CASSLRSVSYGYTF. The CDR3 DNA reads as TGTGCCAGCAGTCTACGTTCGGTATCCTATGGCTACACCTTC.

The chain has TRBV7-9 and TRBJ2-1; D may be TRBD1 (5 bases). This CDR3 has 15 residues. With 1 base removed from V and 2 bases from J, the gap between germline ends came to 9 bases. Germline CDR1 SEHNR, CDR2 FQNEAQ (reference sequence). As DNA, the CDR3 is TGTGCCAGCAGCTTAGAGGGGATTGCCTACAATGAGCAGTTCTTC. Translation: CASSLEGIAYNEQFF.

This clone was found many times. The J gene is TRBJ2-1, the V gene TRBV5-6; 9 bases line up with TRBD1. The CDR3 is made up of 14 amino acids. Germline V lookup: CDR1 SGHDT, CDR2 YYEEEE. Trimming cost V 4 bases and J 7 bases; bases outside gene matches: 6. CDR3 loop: CASSGGQGLNEQFF. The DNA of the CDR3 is TGTGCCAGCAGCGGGGGACAGGGTTTAAATGAGCAGTTCTTC.

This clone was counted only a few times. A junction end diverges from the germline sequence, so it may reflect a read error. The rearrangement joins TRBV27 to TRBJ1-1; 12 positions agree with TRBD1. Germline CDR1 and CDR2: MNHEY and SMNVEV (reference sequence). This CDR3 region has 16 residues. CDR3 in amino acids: CAGSRAPGQGATEAFF. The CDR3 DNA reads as TGTGCCGGCAGTCGAGCACCGGGACAGGGGGCCACTGAAGCTTTCTTT.

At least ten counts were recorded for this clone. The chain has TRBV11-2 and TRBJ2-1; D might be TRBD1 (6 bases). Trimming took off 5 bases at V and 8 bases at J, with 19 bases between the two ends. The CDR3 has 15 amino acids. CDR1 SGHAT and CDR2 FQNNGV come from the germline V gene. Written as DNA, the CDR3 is TGTGCCAGCAGCATACAGGGATTAGAATTGCATGAGCAGTTCTTC. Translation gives CASSIQGLELHEQFF.

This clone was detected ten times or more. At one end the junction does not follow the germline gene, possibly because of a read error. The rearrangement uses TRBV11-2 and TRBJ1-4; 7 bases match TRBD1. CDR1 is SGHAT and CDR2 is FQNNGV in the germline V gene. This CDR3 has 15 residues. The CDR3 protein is CASSTRQGANGKLFF. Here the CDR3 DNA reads TGTGCCAGCAGCACCAGACAGGGAGCAAATGGAAAACTGTTTTTT.

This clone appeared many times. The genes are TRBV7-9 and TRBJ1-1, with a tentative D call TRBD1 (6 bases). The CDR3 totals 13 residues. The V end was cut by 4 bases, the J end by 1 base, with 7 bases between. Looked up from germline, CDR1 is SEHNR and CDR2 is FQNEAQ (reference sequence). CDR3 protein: CASSSQGNTEAFF. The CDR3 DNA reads TGTGCCAGCAGCTCACAGGGGAACACTGAAGCTTTCTTT.

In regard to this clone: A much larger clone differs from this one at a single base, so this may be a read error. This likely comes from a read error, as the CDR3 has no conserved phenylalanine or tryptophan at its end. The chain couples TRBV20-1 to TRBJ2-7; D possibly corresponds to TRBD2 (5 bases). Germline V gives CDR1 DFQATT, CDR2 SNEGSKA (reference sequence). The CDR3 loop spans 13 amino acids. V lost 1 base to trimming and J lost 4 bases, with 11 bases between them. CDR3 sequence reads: CSARGLAGYEQYL. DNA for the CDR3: TGCAGTGCTAGAGGGCTAGCAGGTTACGAGCAGTACTTA.

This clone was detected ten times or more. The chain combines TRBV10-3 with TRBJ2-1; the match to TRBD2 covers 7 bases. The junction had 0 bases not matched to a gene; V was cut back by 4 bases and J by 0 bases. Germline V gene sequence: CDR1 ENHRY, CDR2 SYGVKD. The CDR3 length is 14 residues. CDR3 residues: CAISAGGSYNEQFF. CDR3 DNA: TGTGCCATCAGTGCGGGGGGCTCCTACAATGAGCAGTTCTTC.

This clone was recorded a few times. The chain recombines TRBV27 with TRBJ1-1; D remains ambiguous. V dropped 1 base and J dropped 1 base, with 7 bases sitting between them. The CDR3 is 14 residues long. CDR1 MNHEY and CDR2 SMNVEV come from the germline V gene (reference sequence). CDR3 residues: CASSLLGPNTEAFF. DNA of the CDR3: TGTGCCAGCAGTTTATTAGGTCCGAACACTGAAGCTTTCTTT.

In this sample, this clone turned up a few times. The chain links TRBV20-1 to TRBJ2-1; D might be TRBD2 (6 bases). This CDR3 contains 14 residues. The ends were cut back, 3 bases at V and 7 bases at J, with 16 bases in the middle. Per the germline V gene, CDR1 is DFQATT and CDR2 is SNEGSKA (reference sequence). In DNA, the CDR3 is TGCAGTGCTAGTAGACTAGGTGTAGGGAATGAGCAGTTCTTC. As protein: CSASRLGVGNEQFF.

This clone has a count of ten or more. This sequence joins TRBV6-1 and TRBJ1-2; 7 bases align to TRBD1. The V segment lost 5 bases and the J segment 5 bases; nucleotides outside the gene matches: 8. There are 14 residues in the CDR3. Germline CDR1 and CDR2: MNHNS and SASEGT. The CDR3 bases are TGTGCCAGCAGTACTAGACAGGGTCTATATGGCTACACCTTC. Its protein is CASSTRQGLYGYTF.

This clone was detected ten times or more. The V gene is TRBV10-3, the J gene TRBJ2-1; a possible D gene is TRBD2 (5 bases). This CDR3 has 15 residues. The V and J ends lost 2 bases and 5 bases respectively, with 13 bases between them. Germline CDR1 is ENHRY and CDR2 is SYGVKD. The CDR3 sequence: CAISEDLVGNNEQFF. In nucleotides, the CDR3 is TGTGCCATCAGTGAGGATCTGGTCGGGAACAATGAGCAGTTCTTC.

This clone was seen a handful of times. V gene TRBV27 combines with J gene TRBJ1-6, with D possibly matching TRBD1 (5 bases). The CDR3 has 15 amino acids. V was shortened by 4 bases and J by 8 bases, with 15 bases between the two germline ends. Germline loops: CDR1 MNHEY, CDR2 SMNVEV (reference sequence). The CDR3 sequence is CASSWDGFKDSPLHF. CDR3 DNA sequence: TGTGCCAGCAGTTGGGACGGATTTAAAGATTCACCCCTCCACTTT.

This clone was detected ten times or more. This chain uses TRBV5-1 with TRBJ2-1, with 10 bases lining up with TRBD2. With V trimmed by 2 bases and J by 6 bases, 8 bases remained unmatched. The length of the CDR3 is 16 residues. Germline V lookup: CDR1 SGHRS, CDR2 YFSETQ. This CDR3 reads CASSFERGGGVNEQFF. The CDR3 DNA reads TGCGCCAGCAGCTTCGAGCGGGGGGGAGGGGTCAATGAGCAGTTCTTC.

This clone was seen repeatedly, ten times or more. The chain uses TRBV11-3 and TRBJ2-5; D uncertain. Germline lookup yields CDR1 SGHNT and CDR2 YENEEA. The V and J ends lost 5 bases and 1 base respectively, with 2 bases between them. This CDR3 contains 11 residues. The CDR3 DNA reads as TGTGCCAGCAGCATCCAAGAGACCCAGTACTTC. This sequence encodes CASSIQETQYF.

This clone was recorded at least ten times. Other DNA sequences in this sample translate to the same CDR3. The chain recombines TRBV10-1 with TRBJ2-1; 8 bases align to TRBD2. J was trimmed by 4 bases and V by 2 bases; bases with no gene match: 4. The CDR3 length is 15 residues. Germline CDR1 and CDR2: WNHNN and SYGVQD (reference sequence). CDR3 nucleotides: TGCGCCAGCAGTGAGAGACTAGCGCCTTACAATGAGCAGTTCTTC. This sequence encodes CASSERLAPYNEQFF.

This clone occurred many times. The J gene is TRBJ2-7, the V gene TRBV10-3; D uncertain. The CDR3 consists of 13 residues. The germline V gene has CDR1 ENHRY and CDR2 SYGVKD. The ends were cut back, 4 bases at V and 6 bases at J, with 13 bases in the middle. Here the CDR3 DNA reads TGTGCCATCAGTGCTCTAGAATCGGGCGAGCAGTACTTC. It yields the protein CAISALESGEQYF.

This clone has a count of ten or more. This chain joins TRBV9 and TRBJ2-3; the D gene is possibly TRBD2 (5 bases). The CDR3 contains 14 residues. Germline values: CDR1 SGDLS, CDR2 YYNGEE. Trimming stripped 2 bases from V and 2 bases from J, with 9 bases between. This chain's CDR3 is CASSVSGITDTQYF. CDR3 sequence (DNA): TGTGCCAGCAGCGTCTCGGGAATCACAGATACGCAGTATTTT. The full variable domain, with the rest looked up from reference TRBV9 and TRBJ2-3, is DSGVTQTPKHLITATGQRVTLRCSPRSGDLSVYWYQQSLDQGLQFLIQYYNGEERAKGNILERFSAQQFPDLHSELNLSSLELGDSALYFCASSVSGITDTQYFGPGTRLTVL.